One T cell receptor beta chain is described in this entry. This clonotype was found many times. Which antigen it targets is not known. No qualities accompany the bases; no much larger clone lies one base away. The data were taken from a study of regulatory T cells in long-lasting Graves disease (dated by TCRdb to the early 2020s). In the study overall: Newly diagnosed Graves' disease patients had taken antithyroid drugs for less than 3 months. Patients with persistent Graves' disease were compared with patients with newly diagnosed Graves' disease using TCR sequencing and RNA sequencing of peripheral blood. A total of some 35 samples underwent TCR sequencing, from 13 patients with persistent Graves' disease and approximately 20 patients with newly diagnosed Graves' disease. The study took place in China and was registered as a clinical trial.

Libraries were constructed by multiplex PCR. For sequencing, an Illumina HiSeq 4000 was employed. TCR beta libraries were built with iRepertoire HTBI primers and Arm-PCR amplification of CDR3 regions. Before sequencing, the PCR products underwent gel purification. The authors' analysis ran thus. Gene usage analysis of CDR3 amino acid clonotypes relied on the roughly 64 TRBV and 14 TRBJ segments identified across samples. Filtered high-quality paired reads were merged into contigs using COPE and FqMerger. BLAST was used to align contigs to IMGT TRBV, TRBD and TRBJ reference genes, and CDR3 was defined according to IMGT. Any clonotype with a frequency above 0.1% was classified as a highly expanded clone. Repertoire diversity was measured by Shannon entropy, and V-J evenness by the Gini coefficient. Clonotypes shared by more than one individual were considered public. TCRdb passed the public sequencing reads through fastp at Q25 and MiXCR, retaining productive beta sequences. Rows merge per CDR3 protein into single entries with the most common DNA and genes. The V and J calls were determined by TCRdb, not by the authors. Across this sample there are 400,000 to 500,000 distinct CDR3 sequences, with about 14% seen only once. The top ten hold roughly 15% of the sample.

The time point label here, explained by the study, means: newly diagnosed GD, antithyroid drugs for less than 3 months. For both TCR sequencing and RNA sequencing, RNA was extracted from PBMCs using TRIzol. Graves' disease was diagnosed according to American Thyroid Association guidelines. Recruitment of patients was carried out at an endocrinology department in Xi'an, China. From each patient, around 9 milliliters of peripheral blood was collected into an EDTA anticoagulant tube. Ficoll Paque Plus density gradient separation was used to isolate PBMCs, and no additional T cell sorting was done. RNA quality was checked with an Agilent 2100 Bioanalyzer and agarose gel, and concentration with a NanoDrop 2000. The full study reports these points: Patients with persistent disease shared more public clonotypes (fewer than 3,000) than newly diagnosed patients did (about 970). Peripheral blood alone was examined, since thyroid tissue, which constituted the primary lesion, could not be accessed. Compared with newly diagnosed patients, patients with persistent Graves' disease had lower TCR Shannon entropy and fewer highly expanded clones, which suggests clonal expansion. Sequencing and analysis were restricted to the TCR beta chain. As a limitation, the authors acknowledged that the small sample size may reduce accuracy.

These same data were also listed under a study on T cells in Graves' hyperthyroidism and ophthalmopathy. In that second paper, the authors write: A patient counted as having stable Graves' hyperthyroidism if no progression to ophthalmopathy occurred over 18 months of follow-up. Hyperthyroidism patients were newly diagnosed, with disease duration under 2 months, and aged 18 to 65 years. Any patient with an uncontrolled infection, another autoimmune disease, pregnancy or lactation was excluded. Diagnoses were based on clinical symptoms, serum thyroxine and TRAb, thyroid ultrasound and orbital computed tomography. The TCR CDR3 was subjected to a first round of RT-PCR using the HTBI primer set and the Qiagen OneStep RT-PCR kit. Blood samples also contained most of the expanded thyroid clonotypes (frequency above 0.001), which suggests that blood repertoires may reflect thyroid immune responses. A 13 V-J signature model separated ophthalmopathy from stable hyperthyroidism, with nearly 90% sensitivity and 81.08% specificity in cross-validation and 80%/75% in testing. In validation, the model predicted progression to ophthalmopathy with just under 71% sensitivity and roughly 72% specificity, a median of approximately 6.5 months before onset. To identify TCR V-J signatures that set the groups apart, the researchers used a discovery cohort of about a hundred patients, made up of 43 with Graves' ophthalmopathy and 57 with stable Graves' hyperthyroidism. Prospective prediction of ophthalmopathy was tested in an independent validation cohort of approximately 19 hyperthyroidism patients and 15 to 17 patients who later progressed to ophthalmopathy. The 75 to 100 discovery patients were divided at random into training and test sets in a 7:3 ratio. In over five Graves' hyperthyroidism patients, the study also compared T-cell repertoires from thyroid tissue with T-cell repertoires from blood. Following sampling, methimazole starting at 30 mg daily was given to hyperthyroidism patients, and high-dose intravenous methylprednisolone was given to ophthalmopathy patients. A second multiplex PCR round built the libraries, followed by size selection and purification. Libraries were sequenced paired-end with 100 bp reads on an Illumina HiSeq2000. SOAPnuke was used to process the raw data, removing reads that contained adapters or uncalled bases, had a mean Phred below 15, or lacked an exact match to the constant primer or identifier. High-quality paired reads were merged with COPE v1.2.5, and unique nucleotide sequences were defined as clonotypes. Clonotypes were aligned to IMGT TRBV, TRBD and TRBJ reference segments using MiTCR v1.1. The analysis included only V-J combinations with a frequency above 0.0001, which together covered 98% to 99.2% of the repertoires. A TCS score was defined as the ratio between F50 (clonal expansion) and ExV (chaos), using BLOSUM62-based TCRdist between CDR3 peptides within each V-J. Welch's t-statistics and random forest reduced fewer than 550 V-J features to around 14, which were used in a naive Bayes classifier (R e1071). No statistical method was used to fix the sample size in advance, and group allocation was not hidden from the investigators. The paper describes TCR Vbeta CDR3 sequencing of 140 or so peripheral blood samples, made up of 43 ophthalmopathy patients, roughly 72 hyperthyroidism patients and 17 progressor patients.

This receptor was identified in a woman aged 45 to 65 with Graves disease. Donor details come from another sample of the same person, matched by shared clones. Specimen: peripheral blood mononuclear cells (PBMCs), collected at new diagnosis, from a patient treated with antithyroid drugs.

The CDR3 in this case is CASKGGNTGELFF. The sequenced DNA is TGTGCCAGCAAGGGAGGGAACACCGGGGAGCTGTTTTTT. The rearranged segments are TRBV12-3 or TRBV12-4 and TRBJ2-2, and possibly TRBD2, on 6 matching bases. V is shortened by 7 bases, J by 1 base, and the region joining them spans 7 bases. CDR3 length: 13 amino acids, cysteine to phenylalanine. Only the CDR3 DNA is retained, 39 bases long and in frame from the first base.